This TCR beta chain was profiled in a study of OX40 agonist ivuxolimab in advanced cancers. Study information: Patients received ivuxolimab, an agonistic anti-OX40 (CD134) antibody. Partial responses were observed in three patients, of whom one had hepatocellular carcinoma and two had cutaneous melanoma. Study results and limitations: In the 0.1 to 3.0 mg/kg range, CD4+ and CD8+ blood T cells had expanded clonally by week 6.

Deletions cut 6 bases from V and 13 bases from J, with 14 bases between. Per the germline V gene, CDR1 is SGDLS and CDR2 is YYNGEE. The CDR3 runs 11 residues. Libraries were prepared by immunoSEQ multiplex PCR; TCRdb keeps only in-frame clonotypes and omits some of them. The top ten hold about 1.5% of the sample, which has about 87,000 clones, about 86% seen once. Autoimmune disease history or systemic immunosuppression led to patient exclusion. With respect to this clone: Its antigen is currently unknown.

This clonotype was sampled from an adult with an advanced solid tumor such as melanoma, head and neck, liver or kidney cancer. The chain combines TRBV9 with TRBJ2-1; tentatively, D is TRBD1 or TRBD2 (5 bases each). This sample comprised CD4+ or CD8+ T cells sorted from blood, obtained in a trial of the OX40 agonist ivuxolimab. CDR3 bases: TGTGCCAGCACCTGGAAGAGGGGACAGTTCTTC. It is translated as CASTWKRGQFF.